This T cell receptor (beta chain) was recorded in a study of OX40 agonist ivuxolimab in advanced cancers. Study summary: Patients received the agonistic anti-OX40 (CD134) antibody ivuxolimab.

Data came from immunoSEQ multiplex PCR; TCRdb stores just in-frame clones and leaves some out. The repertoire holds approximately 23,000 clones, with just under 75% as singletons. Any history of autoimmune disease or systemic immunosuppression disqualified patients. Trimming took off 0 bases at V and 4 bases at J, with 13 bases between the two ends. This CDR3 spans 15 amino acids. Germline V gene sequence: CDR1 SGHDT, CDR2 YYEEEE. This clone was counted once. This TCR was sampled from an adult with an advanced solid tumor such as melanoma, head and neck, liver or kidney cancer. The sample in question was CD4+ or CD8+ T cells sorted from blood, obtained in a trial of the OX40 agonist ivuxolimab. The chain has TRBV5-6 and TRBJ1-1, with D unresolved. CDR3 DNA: TGTGCCAGCAGCTTGGGTACGGGATTCGTCACTGAAGCTTTCTTT. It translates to CASSLGTGFVTEAFF.